This T cell receptor (beta chain) was sequenced during a study of cytomegalovirus exposure and HLA in healthy donors. Study as a whole: Unique TCRs from HLA-typed donors, around 79 million of them, were held in an early data release. The study's findings and limits: The authors reported that TCR beta sequences could predict HLA-A and HLA-B alleles. These predictions were accurate for most subjects in the first cohort. The CMV antigen specificity of a few CMV-associated chains was confirmed through in vitro analysis. Serostatus for CMV was the only available immune exposure information.

Remarks on this clone: Its target is not known.

PCR involved 60 Vbeta and 13 Jbeta primers. Using immunoSEQ multiplex PCR, the repertoire was profiled, and TCRdb retains in-frame clones only, with some absent. Altogether about 300,000 clones are present, roughly 88% being singletons, with the ten largest covering roughly 4%. The length of the CDR3 is 14 residues. The germline gives CDR1 SGHDT, CDR2 YYEEEE. Trimming shortened V by 1 base and J by 5 bases, and 12 bases separated the two germline ends. The sequence came from a man between 35 and 55 years old in good health and CMV-seropositive. The rearrangement links TRBV5-6 to TRBJ2-5, with a possible D match to TRBD1 (6 bases). What was sequenced was PBMCs. As DNA, the CDR3 is TGTGCCAGCAGCTTGCTACAGGGTTTGGAGACCCAGTACTTC. Residues: CASSLLQGLETQYF.